This TCR beta chain was sequenced during a study of cytomegalovirus exposure and HLA in healthy donors. Overall study findings and caveats: In terms of immune exposure information, only CMV serostatus was available. Reports described diagnosis of cytomegalovirus status by the classifier as highly specific and sensitive. The authors later found most CMV-associated TCR beta chains appeared HLA-restricted.

This clone was seen more than once but under ten times. Its antigen is still unknown. Germline CDR1 reads SQVTM; CDR2 reads ANQGSEA. The CDR3 is made up of 14 amino acids. Germline trimming cut 7 bases from V and 5 bases from J; bases unmatched to any gene: 11. The PCR contained 60 Vbeta and 13 Jbeta primers. Only in-frame clones appear in the TCRdb table, and some are missing; sequencing was by immunoSEQ multiplex PCR. The data contain about 150,000 clones, more than 9.5% of them singletons. This chain connects TRBV29-1 to TRBJ2-5; 9 positions agree with TRBD2. Sequenced input: PBMCs. The source of this sequence is a man in his fifties or sixties in good health and CMV-seronegative. For the CDR3, the DNA is TGCAGCGAGGGACTAGCTGCAGCAGGGGAGACCCAGTACTTC. Amino acids: CSEGLAAAGETQYF.